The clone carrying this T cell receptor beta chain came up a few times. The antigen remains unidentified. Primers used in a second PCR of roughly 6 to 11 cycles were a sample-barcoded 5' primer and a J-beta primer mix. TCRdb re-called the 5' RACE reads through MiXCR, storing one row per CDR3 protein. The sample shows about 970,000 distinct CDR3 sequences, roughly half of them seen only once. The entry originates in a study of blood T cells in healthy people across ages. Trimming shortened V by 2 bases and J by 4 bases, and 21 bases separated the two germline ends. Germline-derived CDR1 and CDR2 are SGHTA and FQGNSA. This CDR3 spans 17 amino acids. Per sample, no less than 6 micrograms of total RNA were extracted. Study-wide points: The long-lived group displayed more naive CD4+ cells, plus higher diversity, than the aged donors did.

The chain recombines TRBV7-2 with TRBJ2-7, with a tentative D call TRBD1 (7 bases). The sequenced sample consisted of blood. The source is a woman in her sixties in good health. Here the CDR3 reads CASSLQGGAGIVYEQYF. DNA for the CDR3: TGTGCCAGCAGCTTACAGGGGGGTGCGGGAATAGTTTACGAGCAGTACTTC.